These 31 T cell receptor beta chains came from one sample sequenced in a study of monozygotic twins with inflammatory bowel disease. Reprocessing the 5' RACE reads, TCRdb reports a single entry for every CDR3 protein and omits DNA. The sample table sets out roughly 320,000 distinct CDR3 sequences. The sequenced sample was blood. The receptor set was obtained from a human donor with ulcerative colitis or Crohn's disease, or a healthy co-twin of an affected twin (not recorded which).

The gene calls are TRBV12-3 or TRBV12-4 and TRBJ1-5; no DNA is available, so the TRBD1 call from TCRdb remains unchecked. The CDR3 runs 14 residues. The CDR3 is CASSDTGGTQPQHF.

The rearrangement links TRBV28 to TRBJ2-3; TCRdb's D gene call, TRBD2, goes unchecked for lack of DNA. From germline, CDR1 is MDHEN and CDR2 SYDVKM. The CDR3 loop spans 13 amino acids. This chain's CDR3 is CATWGLASDTQYF.

This chain connects TRBV9 to TRBJ2-5; the TCRdb call, TRBD2, lacks DNA for checking. Germline V gene data show CDR1 as SGDLS and CDR2 as YYNGEE. This CDR3 has 17 amino acids. The CDR3 is CASSVDPGLAVKETQYF. Full variable domain (missing parts from reference TRBV9 and TRBJ2-5): DSGVTQTPKHLITATGQRVTLRCSPRSGDLSVYWYQQSLDQGLQFLIQYYNGEERAKGNILERFSAQQFPDLHSELNLSSLELGDSALYFCASSVDPGLAVKETQYFGPGTRLLVL.

The chain joins TRBV7-2 to TRBJ1-5. Germline V gene data show CDR1 as SGHTA and CDR2 as FQGNSA. The length of the CDR3 is 14 residues. The CDR3 protein is CASSRDNGNQPQHF. Drawing the rest from reference TRBV7-2 and TRBJ1-5, the complete variable domain is GAGVSQSPSNKVTEKGKDVELRCDPISGHTALYWYRQSLGQGLEFLIYFQGNSAPDKSGLPSDRFSAERTGGSVSTLTIQRTQQEDSAVYLCASSRDNGNQPQHFGDGTRLSIL.

The CDR3 sequence is CASSQSGPGRPQAGELFF. This chain uses TRBV23-1 with TRBJ2-2; the TCRdb call, TRBD2, lacks DNA for checking. TRBV23-1 belongs to the ORF category, with a function that is uncertain. The CDR3 totals 18 residues.

This chain's CDR3 is CASSQLGTVGANVLTF. The chain carries TRBV7-3 and TRBJ2-6; TCRdb lists TRBD1, though no DNA is available to test this call. CDR1 SGHTA and CDR2 FQGTGA come from the germline V gene. There are 16 residues in the CDR3.

J is TRBJ2-7 and V is TRBV29-1. The CDR3 consists of 12 residues. CDR1 SQVTM and CDR2 ANQGSEA come from the germline V gene. This chain's CDR3 is CSVDRGSYEQYF.

The rearrangement joins TRBV2 to TRBJ1-6; TCRdb gives TRBD1 as the D gene, but with no DNA this cannot be confirmed. The CDR3 has 15 residues. Germline assignment: CDR1 SNHLY and CDR2 FYNNEI. CDR3 amino acids: CASKGGSSYNSPLHF. Using reference TRBV2 and TRBJ1-6 for the parts outside the CDR3, the full variable domain is EPEVTQTPSHQVTQMGQEVILRCVPISNHLYFYWYRQILGQKVEFLVSFYNNEISEKSEIFDDQFSVERPDGSNFTLKIRSTKLEDSAMYFCASKGGSSYNSPLHFGNGTRLTVT.

The V gene is TRBV9, the J gene TRBJ2-1; TCRdb returns TRBD1, unconfirmable since there is no DNA. Per germline, CDR1 SGDLS and CDR2 YYNGEE. The CDR3 consists of 15 residues. The CDR3 spells CASSVGVSGSNKQFF. Full variable domain (outside the CDR3, taken from reference TRBV9 and TRBJ2-1): DSGVTQTPKHLITATGQRVTLRCSPRSGDLSVYWYQQSLDQGLQFLIQYYNGEERAKGNILERFSAQQFPDLHSELNLSSLELGDSALYFCASSVGVSGSNKQFFGPGTRLTVL.

The chain uses TRBV6-2 or TRBV6-3 and TRBJ2-7; TCRdb lists TRBD1, though no DNA is available to test this call. CDR1 is MNHEY and CDR2 is SVGEGT in the germline V gene. The CDR3 runs 14 residues. The CDR3 protein is CASTSWGGVAEQYF.

The chain combines TRBV5-5 with TRBJ1-1. CDR3 size: 12 residues. The germline V gene has CDR1 SGHKS and CDR2 YYEKEE (reference sequence). CDR3 in amino acids: CASSPRDTEAFF.

V and J are TRBV11-2 and TRBJ2-3; TCRdb reports TRBD1, a call that lacks DNA to check it against. CDR3 size: 16 residues. Germline V gene sequence: CDR1 SGHAT, CDR2 FQNNGV. The CDR3 reads CASSAHLWGFTDTQYF.

V usage is TRBV27 and J usage is TRBJ1-2. Germline CDR1 is MNHEY and CDR2 is SMNVEV (reference sequence). CDR3 length: 12 residues. The CDR3 spells CASSPGLGGYTF.

The V and J genes are TRBV21-1 and TRBJ2-1; the TCRdb D gene call, TRBD1, has no DNA to confirm it. TRBV21-1 is a known pseudogene. The CDR3 extends over 16 amino acids. This CDR3 reads CTSSKRLGQRYNEQFF.

The chain couples TRBV28 to TRBJ2-7; absent DNA, TCRdb's TRBD2 call cannot be checked. The CDR3 spans 16 residues. CDR1 and CDR2 from the germline V gene are MDHEN and SYDVKM. The CDR3 sequence is CASFATSGGKIYEQYF.

V and J are TRBV5-1 and TRBJ2-6. In germline, CDR1 is SGHRS, CDR2 YFSETQ. This CDR3 is 15 amino acids long. CDR3 residues: CASSLLDSGANVLTF.

The chain combines TRBV20-1 with TRBJ1-1; the TRBD1 assignment by TCRdb is unverifiable without DNA. The CDR3 consists of 11 residues. From germline, CDR1 is DFQATT and CDR2 SNEGSKA (reference sequence). The CDR3 sequence is CSADGRNEAFF.

The CDR3: CAISHPKAPYEQYF. V is TRBV10-3 and J is TRBJ2-7. Germline assignment: CDR1 ENHRY and CDR2 SYGVKD. The CDR3 consists of 14 residues.

This chain joins TRBV6-2 or TRBV6-3 and TRBJ2-4. CDR1 is MNHEY and CDR2 is SVGEGT in the germline V gene. CDR3 size: 18 residues. The CDR3 sequence: CASSYSGLRYRAKNIQYF.

The genes are TRBV11-2 and TRBJ2-1; lacking DNA, the TRBD2 call made by TCRdb goes unchecked. The CDR3 loop spans 19 amino acids. The V gene's germline CDR1 is SGHAT and CDR2 FQNNGV. This chain's CDR3 is CASSSGLAGGTSSYNEQFF. Full variable domain (outside the CDR3, taken from reference TRBV11-2 and TRBJ2-1): EAGVAQSPRYKIIEKRQSVAFWCNPISGHATLYWYQQILGQGPKLLIQFQNNGVVDDSQLPKDRFSAERLKGVDSTLKIQPAKLEDSAVYLCASSSGLAGGTSSYNEQFFGPGTRLTVL.

The CDR3 is CASSPGTRGHRELFF. This chain joins TRBV5-1 and TRBJ2-2; the D call of TRBD2 rests on TCRdb alone, since no DNA is present to check it. Germline CDR1 and CDR2: SGHRS and YFSETQ. The CDR3 is 15 amino acids. Using reference TRBV5-1 and TRBJ2-2 for the parts outside the CDR3, the full variable domain is KAGVTQTPRYLIKTRGQQVTLSCSPISGHRSVSWYQQTPGQGLQFLFEYFSETQRNKGNFPGRFSGRQFSNSRSEMNVSTLELGDSALYLCASSPGTRGHRELFFGEGSRLTVL.

The chain links TRBV14 to TRBJ1-2; TCRdb designates TRBD1, a call that cannot be tested without DNA. Germline-derived CDR1 and CDR2 are SGHDN and FVKESK. CDR3 length: 16 amino acids. CDR3 loop: CASSQRRSHRVDGYTF.

The chain recombines TRBV27 with TRBJ1-5; TCRdb gives TRBD1 as the D gene, but with no DNA this cannot be confirmed. Looked up from germline, CDR1 is MNHEY and CDR2 is SMNVEV (reference sequence). The CDR3 is 13 amino acids. CDR3 protein: CASSGGAGQPQHF.

The chain has TRBV7-9 and TRBJ2-3; TCRdb designates TRBD1, a call that cannot be tested without DNA. Germline-derived CDR1 and CDR2 are SEHNR and FQNEAQ (reference sequence). CDR3 size: 15 residues. The CDR3 protein is CASSPRASSTDTQYF.

The rearrangement uses TRBV9 and TRBJ2-1; TCRdb proposes TRBD1, but this gene call is untestable without DNA. The CDR3 is 16 residues long. Looked up from germline, CDR1 is SGDLS and CDR2 is YYNGEE. This CDR3 is CASSVGDTRTNNEQFF. The variable domain in full, completed from reference TRBV9 and TRBJ2-1, reads DSGVTQTPKHLITATGQRVTLRCSPRSGDLSVYWYQQSLDQGLQFLIQYYNGEERAKGNILERFSAQQFPDLHSELNLSSLELGDSALYFCASSVGDTRTNNEQFFGPGTRLTVL.

This chain uses TRBV4-2 with TRBJ2-1; TCRdb names TRBD1, which stays unverified in the absence of DNA. Germline V lookup: CDR1 LGHNA, CDR2 YNFKEQ. The length of the CDR3 is 14 residues. The CDR3 reads CASSQVVRGNEQFF.

The genes are TRBV7-2 and TRBJ2-1. The CDR3 runs 11 residues. In germline, CDR1 is SGHTA, CDR2 FQGNSA. The chain's CDR3 is CASSLTSEQFF.

The genes are TRBV20-1 and TRBJ2-2. CDR1 is DFQATT and CDR2 is SNEGSKA in the germline V gene (reference sequence). The CDR3 totals 12 residues. This chain's CDR3 is CSARVNTGELFF.

CDR3 loop: CASSYSGQGNYEQYF. The chain has TRBV6-5 and TRBJ2-7; TCRdb's D gene call, TRBD1, goes unchecked for lack of DNA. This CDR3 region has 15 residues. Germline loops: CDR1 MNHEY, CDR2 SVGAGI.

The chain uses TRBV18 and TRBJ1-4; the D call of TRBD1 rests on TCRdb alone, since no DNA is present to check it. This CDR3 contains 14 residues. Germline loops: CDR1 KGHSH, CDR2 LQKENI. CDR3 region: CASSPARGAEKLFF.

CDR3 amino acids: CSVSGTPNQPQHF. V is TRBV29-1 and J is TRBJ1-5; the TCRdb call, TRBD1, lacks DNA for checking. Germline V gene data show CDR1 as SQVTM and CDR2 as ANQGSEA. The CDR3 runs to 13 residues. The variable domain in full, completed from reference TRBV29-1 and TRBJ1-5, reads SAVISQKPSRDICQRGTSLTIQCQVDSQVTMMFWYRQQPGQSLTLIATANQGSEATYESGFVIDKFPISRPNLTFSTLTVSNMSPEDSSIYLCSVSGTPNQPQHFGDGTRLSIL.